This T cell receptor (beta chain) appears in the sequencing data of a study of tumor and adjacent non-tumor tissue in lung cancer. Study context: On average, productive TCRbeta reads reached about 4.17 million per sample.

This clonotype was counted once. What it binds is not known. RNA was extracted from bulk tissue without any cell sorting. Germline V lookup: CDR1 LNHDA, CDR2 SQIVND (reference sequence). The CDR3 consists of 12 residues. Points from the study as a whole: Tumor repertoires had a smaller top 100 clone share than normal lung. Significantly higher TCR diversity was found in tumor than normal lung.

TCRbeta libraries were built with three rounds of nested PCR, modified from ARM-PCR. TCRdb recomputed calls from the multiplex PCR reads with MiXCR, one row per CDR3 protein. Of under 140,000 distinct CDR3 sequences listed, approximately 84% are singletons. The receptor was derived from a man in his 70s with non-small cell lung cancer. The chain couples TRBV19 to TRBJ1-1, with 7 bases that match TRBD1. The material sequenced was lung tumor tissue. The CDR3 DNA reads TGTATCAGTAGCCACAGGGGCACTGAAGCTTTCTTT. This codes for CISSHRGTEAFF.